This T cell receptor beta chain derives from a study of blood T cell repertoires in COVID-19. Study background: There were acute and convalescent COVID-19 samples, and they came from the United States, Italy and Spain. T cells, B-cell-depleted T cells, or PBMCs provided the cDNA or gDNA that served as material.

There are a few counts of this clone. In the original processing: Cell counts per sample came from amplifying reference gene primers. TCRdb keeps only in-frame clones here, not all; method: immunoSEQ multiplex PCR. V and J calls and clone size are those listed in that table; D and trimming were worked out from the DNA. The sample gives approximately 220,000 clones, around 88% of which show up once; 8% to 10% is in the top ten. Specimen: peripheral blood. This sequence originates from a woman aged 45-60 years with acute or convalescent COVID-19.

The CDR3 is CASSLGLAESYEQYF. DNA for the CDR3: TGTGCCAGCAGCCTCGGGCTAGCGGAGTCCTACGAGCAGTACTTC. The gene calls are TRBV5-4 and TRBJ2-7; 7 nucleotides line up with TRBD2. Losses at the gene ends were 4 bases for V and 1 base for J; bases not matched to a gene: 8. The CDR3 extends over 15 amino acids. Germline CDR1 is SGHNT and CDR2 is YYREEE (reference sequence).